This TCR beta chain was identified in a study of blood T cell repertoires in COVID-19 (dated by TCRdb to 2018 to 2021). For the study in its entirety: Collaborator samples came from the United States, Italy and Spain and covered acute and convalescent phases of COVID-19. Where available, HLA class I and class II types were taken from metadata supplied by the sample provider and were not determined by assay-based typing. Sample metadata almost always included a de-identified subject ID, COVID-19 status, age in years and sex. The repertoires were released in a freely available public database intended as a resource for research on the immune response to SARS-CoV-2. Samples were obtained from the ongoing ImmuneRACE study (first 160 participants) and from 1,254 subjects provided by 6 global collaborators. The material from the prospective study consisted of cDNA or gDNA derived from T cells, B-cell-depleted T cells, or PBMCs. Subjects who had been exposed to COVID-19, were actively infected with it, or had recovered from it provided the deeply sampled blood TCRbeta repertoires that made up the dataset. The paper's findings and limits, for the study overall: Clinical and demographic metadata were provided uncurated, with the amount varying by source and participant.

This clone appeared a single time. There is no known antigen for this receptor. No qualities accompany the bases; no much larger clone lies one base away. CDR1 and CDR2 (MRHNA, SNTAGT) derive from the germline V gene. A distance of 9 bases separates the germline ends of V and J, which lose 5 bases and 7 bases respectively. Its CDR3 holds 13 amino acids, cysteine through phenylalanine. Only the CDR3 DNA stays, 39 bases, in frame from base 1. The immunoSEQ Assay, a bias-controlled multiplex PCR, was used to amplify TCRbeta CDR3 regions from genomic DNA. As for the original processing: The number of nucleated cells in each sample was estimated from the amplification of reference gene primers within the assay. To quantify the absolute abundance of each unique TCRbeta CDR3 rearrangement, sequence reads were collapsed and filtered. For each sample, productive Simpson clonality was calculated as the square root of Simpson's diversity index over productive rearrangements. The table comes from immuneACCESS by way of TCRdb, which keeps in-frame sequences with V and J called. Part of the clones is missing from these tables; in studies checked, under half for an unresolved V gene and the rest for unknown reasons. The DNA gave D and trimming, while V, J and clone size come from that table. The sample includes about 150,000 clones, with 75% to 90% observed a single time. The top ten clonotypes cover approximately 4.1% of the sample.

The collaborating institutions used their own protocols to collect whole blood in K2EDTA tubes. For TCRbeta analysis, collaborators shipped samples in one of three forms: frozen whole blood, isolated PBMCs, or DNA extracted from either of those sample types. The receptor was isolated from an older woman with active or convalescent COVID-19. The specimen sequenced was peripheral blood. The chain is made from TRBV6-4 and TRBJ1-6; TRBD1 might be the D gene, on 5 matching bases. The bases are TGTGCCAGCAGTACAGGTCCCAATTCACCCCTCCACTTT. Its protein is CASSTGPNSPLHF.